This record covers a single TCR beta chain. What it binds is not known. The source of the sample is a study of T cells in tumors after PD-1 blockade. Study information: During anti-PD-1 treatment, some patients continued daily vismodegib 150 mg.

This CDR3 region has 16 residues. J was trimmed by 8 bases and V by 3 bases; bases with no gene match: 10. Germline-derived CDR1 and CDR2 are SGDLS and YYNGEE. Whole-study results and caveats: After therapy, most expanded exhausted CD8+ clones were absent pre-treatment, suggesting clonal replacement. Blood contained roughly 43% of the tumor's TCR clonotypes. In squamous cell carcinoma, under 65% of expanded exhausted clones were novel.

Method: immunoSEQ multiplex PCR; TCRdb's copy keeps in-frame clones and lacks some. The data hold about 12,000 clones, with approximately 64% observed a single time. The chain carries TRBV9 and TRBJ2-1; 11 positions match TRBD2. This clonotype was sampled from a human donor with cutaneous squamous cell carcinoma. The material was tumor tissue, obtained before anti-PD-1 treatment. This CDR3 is CASSDRTSGPEYEQFF. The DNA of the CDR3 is TGTGCCAGCAGCGACCGGACTAGCGGGCCAGAATATGAGCAGTTCTTC.